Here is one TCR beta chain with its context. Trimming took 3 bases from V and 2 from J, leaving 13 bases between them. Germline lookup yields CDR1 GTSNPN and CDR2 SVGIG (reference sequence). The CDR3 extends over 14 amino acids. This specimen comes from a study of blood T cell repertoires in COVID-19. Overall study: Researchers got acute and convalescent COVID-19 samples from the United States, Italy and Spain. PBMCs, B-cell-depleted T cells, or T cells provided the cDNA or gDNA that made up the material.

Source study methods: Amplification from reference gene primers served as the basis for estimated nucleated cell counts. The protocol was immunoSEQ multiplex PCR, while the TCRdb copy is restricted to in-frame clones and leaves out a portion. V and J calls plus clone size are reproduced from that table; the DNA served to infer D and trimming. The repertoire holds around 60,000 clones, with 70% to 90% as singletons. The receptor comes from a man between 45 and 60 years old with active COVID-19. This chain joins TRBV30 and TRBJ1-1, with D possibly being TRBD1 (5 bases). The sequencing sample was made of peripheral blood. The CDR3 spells CAWRVGQGNTEAFF. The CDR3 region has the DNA TGTGCCTGGAGAGTGGGGCAGGGTAACACTGAAGCTTTCTTT.